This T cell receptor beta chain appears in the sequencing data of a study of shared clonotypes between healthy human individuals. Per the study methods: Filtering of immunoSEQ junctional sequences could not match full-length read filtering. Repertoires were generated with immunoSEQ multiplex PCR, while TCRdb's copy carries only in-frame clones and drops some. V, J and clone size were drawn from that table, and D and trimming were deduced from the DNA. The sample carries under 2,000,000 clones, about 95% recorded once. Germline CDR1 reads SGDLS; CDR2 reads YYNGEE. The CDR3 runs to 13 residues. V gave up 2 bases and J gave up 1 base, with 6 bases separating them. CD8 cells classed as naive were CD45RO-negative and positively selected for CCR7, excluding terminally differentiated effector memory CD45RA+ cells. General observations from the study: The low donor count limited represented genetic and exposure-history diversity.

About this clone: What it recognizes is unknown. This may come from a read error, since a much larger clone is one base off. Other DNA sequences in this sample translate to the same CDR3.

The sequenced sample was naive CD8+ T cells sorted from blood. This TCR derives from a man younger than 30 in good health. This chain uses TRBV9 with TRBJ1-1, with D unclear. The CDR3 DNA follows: TGTGCCAGCAGCGTGGCAGGGAACACTGAAGCTTTCTTT. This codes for CASSVAGNTEAFF.